These 22 T cell receptor beta chains were all obtained from the same sample, sequenced in a study of T-cell memory formation after mild COVID-19. MiXCR, applied by TCRdb to the 5' RACE reads, yields one record per CDR3 protein. The table records around 320,000 distinct CDR3 sequences, 13% to 15% of them present only once. The sample comprised PBMCs or a T cell subset sorted from them (not recorded which). Every receptor here comes from a man younger than 35 who had mild COVID-19 (a few samples of this study predate the infection). Cell type and time point are not known.

The gene calls are TRBV6-2 or TRBV6-3 and TRBJ2-7; D is perhaps TRBD2 (5 bases). CDR1 MNHEY and CDR2 SVGEGT come from the germline V gene. Deletions cut 4 bases from V and 2 bases from J, with 15 bases between. The CDR3 is 15 amino acids. This CDR3 is CASSLFSGSAYEQYF. The CDR3 nucleotides read TGTGCCAGCAGTTTATTCAGCGGCTCCGCCTACGAGCAGTACTTC.

This clonotype was seen a few times. The chain recombines TRBV4-2 with TRBJ2-3; no clear D. V was shortened by 1 base and J by 6 bases, with 8 bases between the two germline ends. This CDR3 comprises 13 residues. Looked up from germline, CDR1 is LGHNA and CDR2 is YNFKEQ. The CDR3 loop reads CASSQASPDTQYF. CDR3 sequence (DNA): TGTGCCAGCAGCCAAGCCTCCCCTGATACGCAGTATTTT.

This chain uses TRBV4-1 with TRBJ1-2, with no clear D. The CDR3 extends over 15 amino acids. CDR1 is MGHRA and CDR2 is YSYEKL in the germline V gene. V lost 1 base and J 4 bases, leaving 13 bases between the germline ends. CDR3 residues: CASSQGDRPFYGYTF. CDR3 DNA: TGCGCCAGCAGCCAAGGAGACCGGCCTTTCTATGGCTACACCTTC.

CDR3 residues: CASSPISGNPTNEQFF. The CDR3 nucleotides are TGTGCCAGCAGCCCCATCTCAGGGAACCCTACCAATGAGCAGTTCTTC. The J gene is TRBJ2-1, the V gene TRBV7-3; tentative D call: TRBD1 (5 bases). Germline lookup yields CDR1 SGHTA and CDR2 FQGTGA. Trimming removed 5 bases at V and 6 bases at J, with 20 bases between. The CDR3 has 16 amino acids.

J is TRBJ2-3 and V is TRBV19; tentative D call: TRBD2 (6 bases). The CDR3 spans 15 residues. Trimming shortened V by 5 bases and J by 2 bases, and 14 bases separated the two germline ends. CDR1 and CDR2 (germline): LNHDA, SQIVND (reference sequence). CDR3 sequence (DNA): TGTGCCAGTAGTTTTGCGGGGCTAAACACAGATACGCAGTATTTT. It yields the protein CASSFAGLNTDTQYF.

The rearrangement links TRBV12-3 or TRBV12-4 to TRBJ2-1, with 10 bases aligning to TRBD1. CDR3 size: 13 residues. The junction had 2 bases not matched to a gene; V was cut back by 6 bases and J by 6 bases. The CDR3 loop reads CASRGQGLNEQFF. In DNA, the CDR3 is TGTGCCAGCAGGGGACAGGGGCTCAATGAGCAGTTCTTC.

This chain uses TRBV7-2 with TRBJ1-2, with D possibly TRBD1 on 5 matching bases. V lost 5 bases, J lost 3 bases, and 13 bases lay in between. This CDR3 has 14 residues. Germline loops: CDR1 SGHTA, CDR2 FQGNSA. CDR3 bases: TGTGCCAGCAGCCCTCGCTGGGGCGACTATGGCTACACCTTC. Translated, it gives CASSPRWGDYGYTF.

The chain uses TRBV5-1 and TRBJ1-2; 10 nucleotides align to TRBD1. Trimming removed 4 bases from V and 8 bases from J; junction bases left unmatched: 8. Germline CDR1 and CDR2: SGHRS and YFSETQ. The length of the CDR3 is 14 residues. The CDR3 DNA reads TGCGCCAGCAGCGTTGGACAGGGGGAGAACGGCTACACCTTC. Protein product: CASSVGQGENGYTF.

This clonotype is a singleton in its sample. V and J are TRBV20-1 and TRBJ2-2; D not certain. Germline V gives CDR1 DFQATT, CDR2 SNEGSKA (reference sequence). V lost 6 bases to trimming and J lost 3 bases, with 8 bases between them. The CDR3 spans 12 residues. The CDR3 DNA sequence: TGCAGTGCAAGACGCGACACCGGGGAGCTGTTTTTT. Its translation is CSARRDTGELFF.

This clonotype appeared a few times. The V and J genes are TRBV12-3 or TRBV12-4 and TRBJ2-3; a weak D match, TRBD1 (6 bases). CDR3 length equals 14 residues. The ends were cut back, 7 bases at V and 2 bases at J, with 13 bases in the middle. The CDR3 sequence is CASTSQGYTDTQYF. The DNA of the CDR3 is TGTGCCAGCACCAGTCAGGGGTACACAGATACGCAGTATTTT.

This clonotype was seen more than once but under ten times. The J gene is TRBJ1-3, the V gene TRBV10-3, with D unclear. The CDR3 runs 14 residues. In germline, CDR1 is ENHRY, CDR2 SYGVKD. V was shortened by 11 bases and J by 0 bases, with 14 bases between the two germline ends. CDR3 amino acids: CAANAGSSGNTIYF. CDR3 nucleotides: TGTGCCGCTAACGCGGGGAGCTCTGGAAACACCATATATTTT.

In this sample, this clonotype turned up a few times. The chain has TRBV15 and TRBJ2-3; possibly TRBD1 or TRBD2 for D (5 bases each). The germline V gene has CDR1 LNHNV and CDR2 YYDKDF (reference sequence). Between the trimmed V and J ends, which lost 5 bases and 6 bases, there was a span of 15 bases. This CDR3 is built from 14 residues. CDR3 bases: TGTGCCACCAGCGGGGGATACGCTTCGGATACGCAGTATTTT. This gives the protein CATSGGYASDTQYF.

V and J are TRBV6-2 or TRBV6-3 and TRBJ1-5; D possibly corresponds to TRBD1 (6 bases). Germline V gene sequence: CDR1 MNHEY, CDR2 SVGEGT. Trimming stripped 6 bases from V and 2 bases from J, with 11 bases between. The CDR3 has 14 residues. The CDR3 DNA reads TGTGCCAGCAGGCCAAACAGGGGCAATCAGCCCCAGCATTTT. Protein sequence: CASRPNRGNQPQHF.

This clonotype was observed a handful of times. The chain carries TRBV9 and TRBJ1-1; 8 nucleotides line up with TRBD1. Trimming took 4 bases from V and 8 from J; bases not matched to a gene: 7. Germline CDR1 is SGDLS and CDR2 is YYNGEE. The CDR3 runs 13 residues. The CDR3 DNA is TGTGCCAGCAGCACTGACAGGGGTGACGAAGCTTTCTTT. This codes for CASSTDRGDEAFF. Full variable domain (outside the CDR3, taken from reference TRBV9 and TRBJ1-1): DSGVTQTPKHLITATGQRVTLRCSPRSGDLSVYWYQQSLDQGLQFLIQYYNGEERAKGNILERFSAQQFPDLHSELNLSSLELGDSALYFCASSTDRGDEAFFGQGTRLTVV.

This clonotype was observed a handful of times. The CDR3: CASSYSTAVLGYTF. Written as DNA, the CDR3 is TGTGCCAGCAGTTACTCTACGGCCGTATTAGGCTACACCTTC. The gene calls are TRBV6-5 and TRBJ1-2, with D hard to call. The CDR3 contains 14 residues. CDR1 and CDR2 (germline): MNHEY, SVGAGI. V lost 0 bases and J 8 bases, leaving 13 bases between the germline ends.

The chain joins TRBV20-1 to TRBJ1-2; D gene unclear. Trimming stripped 1 base from V and 8 bases from J, with 14 bases between. Germline V CDR1 and CDR2: DFQATT, SNEGSKA (reference sequence). The CDR3 has 13 residues. This chain's CDR3 is CSARVSGMEGYTF. The CDR3 DNA reads TGCAGTGCTAGAGTATCCGGGATGGAAGGCTACACCTTC.

The genes are TRBV11-2 and TRBJ1-3; D gene uncertain. The V and J ends lost 4 bases and 8 bases respectively, with 27 bases between them. CDR3 length: 18 amino acids. Germline CDR1 SGHAT, CDR2 FQNNGV. The CDR3, as DNA: TGTGCCAGCAGCTCAACCTCCCTTGACAAACCCCCAGGCTACACCATATATTTT. Encoded protein: CASSSTSLDKPPGYTIYF.

This sequence joins TRBV19 and TRBJ1-1; D call uncertain. V was clipped by 4 bases and J by 8 bases, with 11 bases between them. The length of the CDR3 is 12 residues. CDR1 LNHDA and CDR2 SQIVND come from the germline V gene (reference sequence). The chain's CDR3 is CASSRRPGEAFF. CDR3 DNA: TGTGCCAGTAGTAGAAGACCGGGGGAAGCTTTCTTT.

The CDR3, as DNA: TGTGCCAGCAGTTACTCCAACAGCAATCAGCCCCAGCATTTT. Encoded protein: CASSYSNSNQPQHF. The chain is built from TRBV6-6 and TRBJ1-5; D is undetermined. V was cut by 0 bases and J by 1 base, with 4 bases left in between. This CDR3 has 14 residues. Germline V lookup: CDR1 MNHNY, CDR2 SVGAGI (reference sequence).

CDR3 in DNA: TGCAGTGCTAGAGTCACGGACTATGGCTACACCTTC. Encoded protein: CSARVTDYGYTF. The V and J genes are TRBV20-1 and TRBJ1-2; D gene uncertain. Germline lookup yields CDR1 DFQATT and CDR2 SNEGSKA (reference sequence). Trimming took off 1 base at V and 3 bases at J, with 6 bases between the two ends. CDR3 size: 12 residues.

J is TRBJ1-4 and V is TRBV5-1; 9 bases are shared with TRBD1. The CDR3 is 16 residues long. V was clipped by 0 bases and J by 7 bases; unmatched bases: 7. CDR1 is SGHRS and CDR2 is YFSETQ in the germline V gene. CDR3: CASSLEQGAWGEKLFF. The CDR3 bases are TGCGCCAGCAGCTTGGAACAGGGGGCATGGGGTGAAAAACTGTTTTTT.

The table lists this clonotype with many counts. DNA of the CDR3: TGTGCCAGCAGCTTAGACGATATCCAACCCCAGCATTTT. This gives the protein CASSLDDIQPQHF. The chain recombines TRBV7-2 with TRBJ1-5; D call uncertain. The length of the CDR3 is 13 residues. Germline CDR1 is SGHTA and CDR2 is FQGNSA. The V end was cut by 1 base, the J end by 10 bases, with 11 bases between.